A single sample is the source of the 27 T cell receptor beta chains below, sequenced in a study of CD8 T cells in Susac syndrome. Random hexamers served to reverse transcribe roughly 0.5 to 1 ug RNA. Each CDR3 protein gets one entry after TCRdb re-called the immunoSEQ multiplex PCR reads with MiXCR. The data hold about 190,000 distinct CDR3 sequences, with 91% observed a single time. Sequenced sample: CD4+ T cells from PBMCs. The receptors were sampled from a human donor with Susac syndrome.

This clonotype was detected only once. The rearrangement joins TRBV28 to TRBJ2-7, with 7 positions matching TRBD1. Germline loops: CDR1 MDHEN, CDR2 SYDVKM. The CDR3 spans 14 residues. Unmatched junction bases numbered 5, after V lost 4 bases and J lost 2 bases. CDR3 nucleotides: TGTGCCAGCAGTTCGGGGACAGCCCCCTACGAGCAGTACTTC. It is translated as CASSSGTAPYEQYF. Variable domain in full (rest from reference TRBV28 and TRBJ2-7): DVKVTQSSRYLVKRTGEKVFLECVQDMDHENMFWYRQDPGLGLRLIYFSYDVKMKEKGDIPEGYSVSREKKERFSLILESASTNQTSMYLCASSSGTAPYEQYFGPGTRLTVT.

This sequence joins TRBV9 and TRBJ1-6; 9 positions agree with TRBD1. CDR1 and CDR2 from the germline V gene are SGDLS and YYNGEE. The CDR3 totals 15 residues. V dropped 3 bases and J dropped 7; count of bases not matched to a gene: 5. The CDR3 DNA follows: TGTGCCAGCAGCGAACAGGGGGCCCGAAATTCACCCCTCCACTTT. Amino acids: CASSEQGARNSPLHF.

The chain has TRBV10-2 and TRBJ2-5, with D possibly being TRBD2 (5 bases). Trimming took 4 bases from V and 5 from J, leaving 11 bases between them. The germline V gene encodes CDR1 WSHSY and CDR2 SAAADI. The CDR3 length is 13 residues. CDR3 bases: TGCGCCAGCAGTGGACTGCAGCGGGAGACCCAGTACTTC. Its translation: CASSGLQRETQYF.

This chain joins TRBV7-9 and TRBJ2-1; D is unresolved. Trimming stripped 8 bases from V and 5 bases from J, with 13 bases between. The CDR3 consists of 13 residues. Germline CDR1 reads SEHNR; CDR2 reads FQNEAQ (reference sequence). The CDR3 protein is CASSHGKNNEQFF. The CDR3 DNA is TGTGCCAGCTCCCACGGAAAAAACAATGAGCAGTTCTTC.

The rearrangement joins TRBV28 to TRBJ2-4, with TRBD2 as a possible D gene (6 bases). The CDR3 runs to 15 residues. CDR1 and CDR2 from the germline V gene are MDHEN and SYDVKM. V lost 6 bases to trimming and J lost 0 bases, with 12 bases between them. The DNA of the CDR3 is TGTGCCAGCAGAAGGGACTTTCTAGCCAAAAACATTCAGTACTTC. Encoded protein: CASRRDFLAKNIQYF.

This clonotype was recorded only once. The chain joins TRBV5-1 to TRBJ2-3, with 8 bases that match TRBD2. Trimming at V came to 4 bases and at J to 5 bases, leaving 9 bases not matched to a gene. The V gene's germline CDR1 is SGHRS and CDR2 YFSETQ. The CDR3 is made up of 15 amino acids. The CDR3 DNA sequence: TGCGCCAGCAGCCCCCTCGGGAGGGCCCAAGATACGCAGTATTTT. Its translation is CASSPLGRAQDTQYF. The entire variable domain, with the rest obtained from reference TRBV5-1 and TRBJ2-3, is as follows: KAGVTQTPRYLIKTRGQQVTLSCSPISGHRSVSWYQQTPGQGLQFLFEYFSETQRNKGNFPGRFSGRQFSNSRSEMNVSTLELGDSALYLCASSPLGRAQDTQYFGPGTRLTVL.

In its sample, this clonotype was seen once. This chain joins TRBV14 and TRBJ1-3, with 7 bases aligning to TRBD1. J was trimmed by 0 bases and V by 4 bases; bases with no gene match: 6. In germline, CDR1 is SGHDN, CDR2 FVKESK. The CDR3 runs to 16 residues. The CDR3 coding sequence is TGTGCCAGCAGCCGCGCGGGACAGTTCTCTGGAAACACCATATATTTT. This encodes CASSRAGQFSGNTIYF.

The DNA of the CDR3 is TGCAGTGCCAAGCTAGGGGGTGGAGGCTACACCTTC. It specifies CSAKLGGGGYTF. The rearrangement uses TRBV20-1 and TRBJ1-2, with D possibly matching TRBD1 (6 bases). The CDR3 runs to 12 residues. The germline V and J ends were trimmed by 6 bases and 8 bases, with 16 bases remaining between them. Germline CDR1 reads DFQATT; CDR2 reads SNEGSKA (reference sequence).

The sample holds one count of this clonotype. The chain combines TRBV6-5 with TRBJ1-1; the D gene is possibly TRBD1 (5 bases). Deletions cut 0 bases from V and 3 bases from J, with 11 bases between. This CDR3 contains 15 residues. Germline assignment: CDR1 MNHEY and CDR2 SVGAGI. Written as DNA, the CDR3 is TGTGCCAGCAGTTACTCCAGGGCGGTGGACACTGAAGCTTTCTTT. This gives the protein CASSYSRAVDTEAFF.

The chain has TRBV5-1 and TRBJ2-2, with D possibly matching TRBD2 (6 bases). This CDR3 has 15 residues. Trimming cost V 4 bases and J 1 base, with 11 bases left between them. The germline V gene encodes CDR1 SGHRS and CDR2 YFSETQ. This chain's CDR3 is CASSPLSGNTGELFF. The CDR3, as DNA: TGCGCCAGCAGCCCACTTAGCGGGAACACCGGGGAGCTGTTTTTT.

The CDR3 nucleotides read TGCAGTCCCCAAGCGGGGCTGTACAATGAGCAGTTCTTC. Encoded protein: CSPQAGLYNEQFF. The V call is TRBV20-1, the J call TRBJ2-1; 7 bases are shared with TRBD2. Germline values: CDR1 DFQATT, CDR2 SNEGSKA (reference sequence). This CDR3 is built from 13 residues. Trimming removed 8 bases from V and 4 bases from J; junction bases left unmatched: 8.

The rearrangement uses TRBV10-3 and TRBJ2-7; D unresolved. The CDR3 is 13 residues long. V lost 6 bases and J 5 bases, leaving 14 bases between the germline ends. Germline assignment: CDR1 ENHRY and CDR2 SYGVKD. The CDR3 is CAISPERSDEQYF. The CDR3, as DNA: TGTGCCATCAGCCCCGAGAGGAGCGACGAGCAGTACTTC.

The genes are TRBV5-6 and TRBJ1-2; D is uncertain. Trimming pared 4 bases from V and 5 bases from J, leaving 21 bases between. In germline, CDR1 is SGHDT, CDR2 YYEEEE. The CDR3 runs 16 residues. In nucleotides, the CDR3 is TGTGCCAGCAGCCTCCCGCCGGACGCGCTGTTTTATGGCTACACCTTC. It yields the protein CASSLPPDALFYGYTF.

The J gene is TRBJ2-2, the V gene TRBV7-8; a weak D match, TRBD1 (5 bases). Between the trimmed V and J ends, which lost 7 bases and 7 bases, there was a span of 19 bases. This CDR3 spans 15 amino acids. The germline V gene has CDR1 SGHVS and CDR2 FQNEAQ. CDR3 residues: CASTRDRLHGGELFF. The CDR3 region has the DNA TGTGCCAGCACCAGGGATAGGCTACACGGCGGGGAGCTGTTTTTT.

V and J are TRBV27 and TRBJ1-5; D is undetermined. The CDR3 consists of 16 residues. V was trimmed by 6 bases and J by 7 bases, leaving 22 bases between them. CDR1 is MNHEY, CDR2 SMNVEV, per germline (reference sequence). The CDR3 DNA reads TGTGCCAGCAGCCCCATGGACCGCGGCCTTGAACAGCCCCAGCATTTT. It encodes CASSPMDRGLEQPQHF.

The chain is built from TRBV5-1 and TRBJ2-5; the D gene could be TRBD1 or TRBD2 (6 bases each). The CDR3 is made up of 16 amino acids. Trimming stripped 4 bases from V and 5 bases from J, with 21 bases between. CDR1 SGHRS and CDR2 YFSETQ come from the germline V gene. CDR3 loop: CASSPGYPGGLETQYF. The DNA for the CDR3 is TGCGCCAGCAGCCCAGGGTACCCCGGGGGCCTGGAGACCCAGTACTTC.

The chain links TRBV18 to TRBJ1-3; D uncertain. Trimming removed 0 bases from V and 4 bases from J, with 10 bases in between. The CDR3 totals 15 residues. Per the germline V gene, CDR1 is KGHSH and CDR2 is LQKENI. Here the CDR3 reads CASSPPESYGNTIYF. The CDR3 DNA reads TGTGCCAGCTCACCACCGGAAAGTTACGGAAACACCATATATTTT.

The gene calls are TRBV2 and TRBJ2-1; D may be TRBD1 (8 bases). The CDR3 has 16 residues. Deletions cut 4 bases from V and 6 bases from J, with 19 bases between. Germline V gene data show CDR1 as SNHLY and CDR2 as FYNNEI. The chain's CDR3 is CASSGEQGGFRNEQFF. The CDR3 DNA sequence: TGTGCCAGCAGTGGTGAACAGGGGGGGTTTCGCAATGAGCAGTTCTTC.

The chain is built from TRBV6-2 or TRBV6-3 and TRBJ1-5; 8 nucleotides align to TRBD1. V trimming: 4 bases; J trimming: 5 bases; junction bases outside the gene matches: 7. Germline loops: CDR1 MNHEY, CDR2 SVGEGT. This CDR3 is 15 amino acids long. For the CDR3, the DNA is TGTGCCAGCAGTTTATTGGCGGACAGGGATCAGCCCCAGCATTTT. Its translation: CASSLLADRDQPQHF.

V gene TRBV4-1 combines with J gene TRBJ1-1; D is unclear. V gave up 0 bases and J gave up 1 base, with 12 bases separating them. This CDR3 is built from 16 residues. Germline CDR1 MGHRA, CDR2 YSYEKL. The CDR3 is CASSQDPGRENTEAFF. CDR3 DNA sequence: TGCGCCAGCAGCCAAGATCCCGGCCGGGAGAACACTGAAGCTTTCTTT.

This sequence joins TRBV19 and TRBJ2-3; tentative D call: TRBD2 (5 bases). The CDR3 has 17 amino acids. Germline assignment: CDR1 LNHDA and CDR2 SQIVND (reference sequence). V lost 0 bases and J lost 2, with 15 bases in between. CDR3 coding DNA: TGTGCCAGTAGTATAGATCTATTTCGGGGTGACACAGATACGCAGTATTTT. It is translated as CASSIDLFRGDTDTQYF.

In nucleotides, the CDR3 is TGCGCCAGCAGCCAAGATTGGAGAGGGGTTGTCCCAGATACGCAGTATTTT. Encoded protein: CASSQDWRGVVPDTQYF. This chain joins TRBV4-1 and TRBJ2-3, with D possibly called TRBD1 or TRBD2 (5 bases each). Germline-derived CDR1 and CDR2 are MGHRA and YSYEKL. V shed 0 bases and J shed 4 bases, with 17 bases lying between them. The CDR3 covers 17 residues.

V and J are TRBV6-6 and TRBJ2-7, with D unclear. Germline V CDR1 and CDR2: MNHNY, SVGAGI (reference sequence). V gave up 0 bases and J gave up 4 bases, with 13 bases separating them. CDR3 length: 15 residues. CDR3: CASSYSDTVGYEQYF. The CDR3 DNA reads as TGTGCCAGCAGTTACTCTGACACGGTAGGGTACGAGCAGTACTTC.

The CDR3: CASSQGDIELREQYF. CDR3 DNA: TGCGCCAGCAGCCAAGGGGACATAGAGCTTCGCGAGCAGTACTTC. V usage is TRBV4-1 and J usage is TRBJ2-7, with D possibly matching TRBD1 (6 bases). The V and J ends lost 1 base and 6 bases respectively, with 16 bases between them. This CDR3 has 15 residues. Germline values: CDR1 MGHRA, CDR2 YSYEKL.

The CDR3 nucleotides read TGTGCCAGCAGCCAAGGGGCAGGGGACATGAACACTGAAGCTTTCTTT. It specifies CASSQGAGDMNTEAFF. The gene calls are TRBV4-2 and TRBJ1-1, with D possibly TRBD1 on 6 matching bases. V shed 1 base and J shed 0 bases, with 12 bases lying between them. The CDR3 is 16 residues long. Germline lookup yields CDR1 LGHNA and CDR2 YNFKEQ.

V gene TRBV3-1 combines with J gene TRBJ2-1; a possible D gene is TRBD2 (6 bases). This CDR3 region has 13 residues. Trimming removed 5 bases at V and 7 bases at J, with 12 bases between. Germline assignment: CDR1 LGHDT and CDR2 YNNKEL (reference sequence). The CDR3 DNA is TGTGCCAGCAGCTTGACTAGAGGGAATGAGCAGTTCTTC. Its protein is CASSLTRGNEQFF.

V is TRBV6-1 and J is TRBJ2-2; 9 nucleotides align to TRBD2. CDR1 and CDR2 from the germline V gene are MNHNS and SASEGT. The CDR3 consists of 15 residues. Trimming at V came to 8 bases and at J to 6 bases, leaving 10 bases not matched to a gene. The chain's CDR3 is CASRLLAGMAGELFF. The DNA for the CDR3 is TGTGCCAGCCGGTTGCTAGCGGGGATGGCCGGGGAGCTGTTTTTT.